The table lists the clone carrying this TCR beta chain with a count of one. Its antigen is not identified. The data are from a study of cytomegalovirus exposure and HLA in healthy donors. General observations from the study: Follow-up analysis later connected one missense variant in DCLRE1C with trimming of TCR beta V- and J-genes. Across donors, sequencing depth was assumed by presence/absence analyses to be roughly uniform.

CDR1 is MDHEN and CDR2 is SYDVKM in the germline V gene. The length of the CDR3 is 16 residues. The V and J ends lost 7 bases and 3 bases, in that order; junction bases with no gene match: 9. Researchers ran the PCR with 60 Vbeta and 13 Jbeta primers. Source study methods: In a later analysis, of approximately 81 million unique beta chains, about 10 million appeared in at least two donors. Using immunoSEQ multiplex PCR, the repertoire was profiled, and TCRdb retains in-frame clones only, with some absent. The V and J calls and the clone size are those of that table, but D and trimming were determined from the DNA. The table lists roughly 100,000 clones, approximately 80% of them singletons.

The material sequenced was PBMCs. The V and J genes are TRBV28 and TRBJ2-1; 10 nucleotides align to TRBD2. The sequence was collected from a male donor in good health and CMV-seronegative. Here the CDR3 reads CASKVSGRALYNEQFF. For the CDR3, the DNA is TGTGCCAGCAAAGTAAGCGGGAGGGCCCTCTACAATGAGCAGTTCTTC.